This T cell receptor (beta chain) was retrieved from a study of blood T cells in healthy people across ages (dated by TCRdb to 2014 to 2015). Concerning the study at large: In model experiments, template switching captured about one uniquely barcoded TCR beta cDNA molecule for every two T cells. To track age-related changes in TCR beta repertoire diversity, the study relied on deep sequencing normalized with unique cDNA molecular identifiers. The donors were divided into four age groups: young (average roughly 15 years), middle-aged (around 37), aged (approximately 59) and long-lived (roughly 82). To avoid experimental bias, donors of different ages were randomly spread across the sequencing lanes. For two donors (one aged 18 to 30 and one aged 80 or older), the study analyzed two additional independent replicas of 1 million unique cDNA reads from the same blood draw.

Reading the germline V gene (reference sequence) gives CDR1 GTSNPN and CDR2 SVGIG. The germline ends are 13 bases apart after V is trimmed by 4 bases and J by 5 bases. The CDR3 contains 13 residues, cysteine and phenylalanine counted. Solely the CDR3 DNA is kept, with 39 bases framed from the first base. Receptors were amplified or captured by 5' RACE. The sequencer listed for this sample is Illumina HiSeq 2500. A second roughly 6 to 12 cycle PCR used a sample-barcoded 5' primer and a J-beta primer mix. Each TCR beta cDNA molecule received a unique molecular identifier from a template-switch 5' adaptor carrying 12 random nucleotides. Each sample yielded at least 2.5 million CDR3-containing paired-end reads. All of the RNA was converted into first-strand cDNA using the Mint cDNA synthesis kit, with a TRBC-specific oligonucleotide serving as the primer. After uracil-DNA glycosylase treatment, a first 18-cycle PCR used universal primers M1SS and BC2_uni_R on all cDNA. Processing in the source paper ran as follows. For normalization, 1 million high-quality reads were randomly selected from each sample, with every read carrying a distinct molecular identifier. Reads with shared molecular identifiers were discarded instead of being binned into consensus sequences. MiTCR, set to a Q25 quality threshold and the strictest error-elimination algorithm, was used for CDR3 identification, clonotype clustering and error correction. Lower-bound total TCR beta diversity was estimated with a nonparametric unseen species model using Euler transformation. The public sequencing data were trimmed at Q25 with fastp and processed into clonotypes with MiXCR by TCRdb, which kept only in-frame beta chains. Entries that share a CDR3 protein sequence are merged under the most common genes and DNA. The V and J calls reflect TCRdb's pipeline rather than the authors' work. The sample table shows approximately 900,000 distinct CDR3 sequences, and 40% to 60% are seen once. Roughly 12% of the sample belongs to the ten largest clones.

Worth noting for this clonotype: Its antigen is still unknown. Base qualities were left out, and no much larger clone turns up one base away.

Donors were under 40 systemically healthy Caucasian individuals from Russia aged roughly 6 to 95 years. Approximately 10 milliliters of peripheral blood were collected from each donor into EDTA-treated Vacutainer tubes. Ficoll-Paque density-gradient centrifugation was used to isolate PBMCs, with at least 7 million per sample. Total RNA, at least 5 micrograms per sample, was extracted from PBMCs with Trizol reagent. Naive CD45RAhigh/CD27high T cell percentages were measured by flow cytometry on a PBMC aliquot from every donor. Overall results and qualifications from the work: Bulk unsorted PBMC profiling prevented conclusive comparison of naive and antigen-experienced compartments. As age increased, observed TCR beta diversity per million T cells dropped in a roughly linear way, and a significant reduction was already evident by age roughly 36. Observed TCR beta diversity correlated strongly with the percentage of naive T cells measured by flow cytometry. The long-lived group showed more naive CD4+ T cells, fewer expanded clones and increased TCR diversity than the aged group, suggesting age selection. Because donor CMV infection status was unknown, age-related changes in expanded clonotypes were potentially confounded. Total diversity estimates from one million sequenced T cells were considered lower bounds and underestimates.

What was sequenced was blood. The chain is made from TRBV30 and TRBJ2-3; a tentative D match to TRBD2 spans 6 bases. The TCR sequence derives from a young man in good health. The CDR3 amino acid sequence is: CAWMRGKGDTQYF. DNA sequence: TGTGCCTGGATGCGGGGTAAAGGAGATACGCAGTATTTT. Outside the CDR3, residues come from the reference TRBV30 and TRBJ2-3 proteins, so the full variable domain is: SQTIHQWPATLVQPVGSPLSLECTVEGTSNPNLYWYRQAAGRGLQLLFYSVGIGQISSEVPQNLSASRPQDRQFILSSKKLLLSDSGFYLCAWMRGKGDTQYFGPGTRLTVL.